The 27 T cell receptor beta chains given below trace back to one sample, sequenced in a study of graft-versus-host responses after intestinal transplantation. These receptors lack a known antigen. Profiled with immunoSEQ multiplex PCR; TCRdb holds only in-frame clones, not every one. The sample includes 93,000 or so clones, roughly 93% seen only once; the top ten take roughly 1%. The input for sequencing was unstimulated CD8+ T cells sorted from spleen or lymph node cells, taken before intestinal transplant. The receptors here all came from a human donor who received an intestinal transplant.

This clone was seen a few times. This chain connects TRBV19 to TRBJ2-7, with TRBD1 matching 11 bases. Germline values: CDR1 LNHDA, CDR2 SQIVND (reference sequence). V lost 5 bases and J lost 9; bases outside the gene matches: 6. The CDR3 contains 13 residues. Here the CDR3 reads CASSPGQGERQYF. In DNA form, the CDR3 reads TGTGCCAGTAGTCCGGGACAGGGGGAACGGCAGTACTTC.

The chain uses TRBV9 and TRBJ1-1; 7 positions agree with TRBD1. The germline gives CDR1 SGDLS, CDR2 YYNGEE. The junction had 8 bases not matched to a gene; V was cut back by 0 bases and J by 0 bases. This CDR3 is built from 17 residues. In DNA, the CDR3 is TGTGCCAGCAGCGTAGAGGGACAGACCCCCATGAACACTGAAGCTTTCTTT. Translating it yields CASSVEGQTPMNTEAFF.

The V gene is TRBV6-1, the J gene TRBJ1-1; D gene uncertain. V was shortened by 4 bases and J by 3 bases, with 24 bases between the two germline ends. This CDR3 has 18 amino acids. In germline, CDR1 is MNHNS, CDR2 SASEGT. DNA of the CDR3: TGTGCCAGCAGTGGCTCTGACTGGACTGAAAGAGAGGACACTGAAGCTTTCTTT. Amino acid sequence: CASSGSDWTEREDTEAFF.

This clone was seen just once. The CDR3 is CASSAEMDPEGYTF. CDR3 in DNA: TGTGCCAGCAGCGCTGAGATGGATCCGGAGGGCTACACCTTC. The chain carries TRBV9 and TRBJ1-2; D is undetermined. Germline CDR1 reads SGDLS; CDR2 reads YYNGEE. V was trimmed by 3 bases and J by 8 bases, leaving 17 bases between them. The CDR3 runs 14 residues.

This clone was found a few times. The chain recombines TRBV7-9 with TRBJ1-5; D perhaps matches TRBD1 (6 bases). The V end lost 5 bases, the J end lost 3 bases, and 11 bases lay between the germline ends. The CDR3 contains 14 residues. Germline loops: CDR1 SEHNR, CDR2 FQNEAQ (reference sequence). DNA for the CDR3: TGTGCCAGCAGCCCAAGGGGGAACAATCAGCCCCAGCATTTT. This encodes CASSPRGNNQPQHF.

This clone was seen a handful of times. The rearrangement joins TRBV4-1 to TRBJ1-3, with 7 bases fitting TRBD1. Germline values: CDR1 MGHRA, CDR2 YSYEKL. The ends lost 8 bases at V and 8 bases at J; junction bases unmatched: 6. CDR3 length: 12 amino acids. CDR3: CASGGQPDTIYF. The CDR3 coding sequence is TGCGCCAGCGGGGGACAGCCGGACACCATATATTTT.

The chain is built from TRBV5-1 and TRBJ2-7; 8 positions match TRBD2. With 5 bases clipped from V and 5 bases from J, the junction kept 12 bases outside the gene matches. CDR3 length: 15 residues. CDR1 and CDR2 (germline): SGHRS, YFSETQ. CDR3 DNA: TGCGCCAGCAGACGCGCTCGGGGGGGCATGGACGAGCAGTACTTC. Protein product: CASRRARGGMDEQYF.

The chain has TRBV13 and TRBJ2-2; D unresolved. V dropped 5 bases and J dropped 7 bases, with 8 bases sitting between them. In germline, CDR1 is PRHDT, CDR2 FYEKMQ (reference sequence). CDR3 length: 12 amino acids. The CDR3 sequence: CASSGIGGELFF. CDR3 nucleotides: TGTGCCAGCAGCGGCATCGGCGGGGAGCTGTTTTTT.

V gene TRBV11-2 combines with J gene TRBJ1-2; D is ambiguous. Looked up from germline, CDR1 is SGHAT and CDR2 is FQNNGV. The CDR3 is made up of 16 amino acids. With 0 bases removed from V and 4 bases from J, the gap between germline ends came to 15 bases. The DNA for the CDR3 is TGTGCCAGCAGCTTAGATCTCGCAGCGAAGCCCTATGGCTACACCTTC. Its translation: CASSLDLAAKPYGYTF.

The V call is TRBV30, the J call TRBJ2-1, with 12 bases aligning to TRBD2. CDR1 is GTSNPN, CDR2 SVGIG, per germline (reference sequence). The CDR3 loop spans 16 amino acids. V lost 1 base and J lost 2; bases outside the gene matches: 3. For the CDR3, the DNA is TGTGCCTGGAGTGGACTAGCGGGGGATACCTACAATGAGCAGTTCTTC. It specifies CAWSGLAGDTYNEQFF. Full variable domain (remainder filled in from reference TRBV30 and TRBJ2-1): SQTIHQWPATLVQPVGSPLSLECTVEGTSNPNLYWYRQAAGRGLQLLFYSVGIGQISSEVPQNLSASRPQDRQFILSSKKLLLSDSGFYLCAWSGLAGDTYNEQFFGPGTRLTVL.

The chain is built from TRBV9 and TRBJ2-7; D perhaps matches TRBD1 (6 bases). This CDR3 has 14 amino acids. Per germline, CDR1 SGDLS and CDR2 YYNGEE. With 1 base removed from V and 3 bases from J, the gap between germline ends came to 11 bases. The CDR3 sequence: CASSVTPGDYEQYF. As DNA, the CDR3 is TGTGCCAGCAGCGTAACCCCAGGGGACTACGAGCAGTACTTC.

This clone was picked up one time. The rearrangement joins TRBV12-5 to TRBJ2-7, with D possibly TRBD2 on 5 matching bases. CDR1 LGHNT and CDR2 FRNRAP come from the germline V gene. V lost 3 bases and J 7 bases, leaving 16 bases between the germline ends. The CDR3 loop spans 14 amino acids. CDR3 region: CASGFSVVPGEQYF. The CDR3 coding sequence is TGTGCTAGTGGTTTTTCAGTGGTACCGGGGGAGCAGTACTTC.

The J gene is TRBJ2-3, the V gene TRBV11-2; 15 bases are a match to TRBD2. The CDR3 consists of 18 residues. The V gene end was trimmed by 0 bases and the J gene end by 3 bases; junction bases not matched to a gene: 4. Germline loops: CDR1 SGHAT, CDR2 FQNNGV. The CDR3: CASSLEGTSGGTTDTQYF. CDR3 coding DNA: TGTGCCAGCAGCTTAGAAGGGACTAGCGGGGGGACGACAGATACGCAGTATTTT.

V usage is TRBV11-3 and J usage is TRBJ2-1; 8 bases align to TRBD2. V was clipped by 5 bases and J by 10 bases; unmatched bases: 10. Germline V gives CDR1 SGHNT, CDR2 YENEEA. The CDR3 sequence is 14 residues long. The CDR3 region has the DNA TGTGCCAGCAGCGGCGAAGCGGGGGAGACGGAGCAGTTCTTC. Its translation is CASSGEAGETEQFF. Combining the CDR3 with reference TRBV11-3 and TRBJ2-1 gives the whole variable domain EAGVVQSPRYKIIEKKQPVAFWCNPISGHNTLYWYLQNLGQGPELLIRYENEEAVDDSQLPKDRFSAERLKGVDSTLKIQPAELGDSAVYLCASSGEAGETEQFFGPGTRLTVL.

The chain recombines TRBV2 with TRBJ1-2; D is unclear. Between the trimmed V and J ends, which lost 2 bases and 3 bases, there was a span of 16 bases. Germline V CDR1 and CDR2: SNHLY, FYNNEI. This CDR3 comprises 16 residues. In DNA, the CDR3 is TGTGCCAGCAGTGAAAATCCTGTACAGTCGCACTATGGCTACACCTTC. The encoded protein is CASSENPVQSHYGYTF.

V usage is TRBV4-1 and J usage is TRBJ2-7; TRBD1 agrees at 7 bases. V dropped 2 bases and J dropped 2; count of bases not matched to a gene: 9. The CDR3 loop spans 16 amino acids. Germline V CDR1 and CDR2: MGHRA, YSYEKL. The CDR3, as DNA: TGCGCCAGCAGCCAACGTAGGACAGGAGACGCCTACGAGCAGTACTTC. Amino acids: CASSQRRTGDAYEQYF.

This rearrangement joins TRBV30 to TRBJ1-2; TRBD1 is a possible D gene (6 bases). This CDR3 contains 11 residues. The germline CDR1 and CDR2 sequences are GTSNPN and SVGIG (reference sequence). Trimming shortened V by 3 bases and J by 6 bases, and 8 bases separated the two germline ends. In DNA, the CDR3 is TGTGCCTGGAGAGGACAGAATGGCTACACCTTC. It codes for CAWRGQNGYTF.

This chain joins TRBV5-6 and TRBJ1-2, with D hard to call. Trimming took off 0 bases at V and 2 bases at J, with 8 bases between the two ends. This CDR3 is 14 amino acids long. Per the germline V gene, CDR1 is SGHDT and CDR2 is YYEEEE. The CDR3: CASSLGDMNYGYTF. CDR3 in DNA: TGTGCCAGCAGCTTGGGGGATATGAACTATGGCTACACCTTC.

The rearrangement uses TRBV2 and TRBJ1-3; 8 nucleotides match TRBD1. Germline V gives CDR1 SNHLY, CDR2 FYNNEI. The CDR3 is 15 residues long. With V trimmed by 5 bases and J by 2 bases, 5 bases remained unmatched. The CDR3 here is CASSRTGGAGNTIYF. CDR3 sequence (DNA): TGTGCCAGCAGTCGAACAGGGGGGGCTGGAAACACCATATATTTT.

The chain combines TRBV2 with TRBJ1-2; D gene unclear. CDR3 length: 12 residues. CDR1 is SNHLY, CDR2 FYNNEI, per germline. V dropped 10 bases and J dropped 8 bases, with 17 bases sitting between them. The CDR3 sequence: CANGFGLRGYTF. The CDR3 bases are TGTGCCAACGGTTTTGGACTACGAGGCTACACCTTC.

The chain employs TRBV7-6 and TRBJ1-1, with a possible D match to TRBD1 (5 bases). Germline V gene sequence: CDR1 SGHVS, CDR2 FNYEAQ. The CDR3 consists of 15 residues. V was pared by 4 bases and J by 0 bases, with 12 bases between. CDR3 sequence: CASSSRTDMNTEAFF. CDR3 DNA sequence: TGTGCCAGCAGCTCACGGACGGACATGAACACTGAAGCTTTCTTT.

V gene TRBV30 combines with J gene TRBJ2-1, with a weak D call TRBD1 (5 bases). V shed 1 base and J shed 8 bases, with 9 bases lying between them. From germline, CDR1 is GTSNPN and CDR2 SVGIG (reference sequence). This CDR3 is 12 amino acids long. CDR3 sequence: CAWSEGVDEQFF. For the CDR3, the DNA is TGTGCCTGGAGTGAAGGGGTGGATGAGCAGTTCTTC.

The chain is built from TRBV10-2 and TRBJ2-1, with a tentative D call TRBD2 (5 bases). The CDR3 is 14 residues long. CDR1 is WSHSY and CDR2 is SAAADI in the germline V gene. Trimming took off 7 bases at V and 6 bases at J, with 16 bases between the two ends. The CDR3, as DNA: TGCGCCAGCAACCTAGCAGGCCCCCCCAATGAGCAGTTCTTC. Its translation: CASNLAGPPNEQFF.

The CDR3 here is CASSASGSYEQYF. The CDR3 DNA sequence: TGTGCCAGCAGCGCTAGCGGAAGCTACGAGCAGTACTTC. This rearrangement joins TRBV7-9 to TRBJ2-7; the match to TRBD2 covers 7 bases. The CDR3 is 13 amino acids. The germline gives CDR1 SEHNR, CDR2 FQNEAQ (reference sequence). After removal of 5 bases from V and 3 bases from J, the junction contained 4 bases not matched to a gene. Using reference TRBV7-9 and TRBJ2-7 for the parts outside the CDR3, the full variable domain is DTGVSQNPRHKITKRGQNVTFRCDPISEHNRLYWYRQTLGQGPEFLTYFQNEAQLEKSRLLSDRFSAERPKGSFSTLEIQRTEQGDSAMYLCASSASGSYEQYFGPGTRLTVT.

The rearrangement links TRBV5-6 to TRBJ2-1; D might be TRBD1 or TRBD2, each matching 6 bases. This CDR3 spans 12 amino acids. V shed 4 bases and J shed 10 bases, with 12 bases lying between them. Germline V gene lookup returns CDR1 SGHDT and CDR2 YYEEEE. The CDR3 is CASSPRGVEQFF. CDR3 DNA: TGTGCCAGCAGCCCGAGGGGGGTCGAGCAGTTCTTC.

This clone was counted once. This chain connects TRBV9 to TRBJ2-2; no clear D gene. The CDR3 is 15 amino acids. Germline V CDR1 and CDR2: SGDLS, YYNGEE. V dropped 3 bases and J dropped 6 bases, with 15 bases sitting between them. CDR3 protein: CASSASLGLAGELFF. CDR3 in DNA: TGTGCCAGCAGCGCTTCACTCGGGTTAGCCGGGGAGCTGTTTTTT. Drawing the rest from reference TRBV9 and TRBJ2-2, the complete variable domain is DSGVTQTPKHLITATGQRVTLRCSPRSGDLSVYWYQQSLDQGLQFLIQYYNGEERAKGNILERFSAQQFPDLHSELNLSSLELGDSALYFCASSASLGLAGELFFGEGSRLTVL.

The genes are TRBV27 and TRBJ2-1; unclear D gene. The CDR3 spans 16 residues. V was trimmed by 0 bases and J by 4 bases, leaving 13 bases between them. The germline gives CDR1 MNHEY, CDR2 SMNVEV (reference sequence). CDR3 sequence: CASSLSGPQSYNEQFF. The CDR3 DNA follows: TGTGCCAGCAGTTTATCCGGGCCTCAGAGTTACAATGAGCAGTTCTTC.